The 21 T cell receptor beta chains presented below share a single source sample, sequenced in a study of type 1 regulatory T cells. TCRdb reprocessed the reads via MiXCR and lists one record per CDR3 protein. Of tens of thousands of distinct CDR3 sequences listed, approximately 60% are singletons. These TCRs are of unknown antigen specificity. What was sequenced was cultured non-Tr1 T cells, either the whole culture or a sorted T cell fraction (not recorded which). The receptors originated from a human donor in good health.

The genes are TRBV5-1 and TRBJ1-1; tentative D call: TRBD1 (6 bases). This CDR3 is 15 amino acids long. Trimming removed 0 bases at V and 0 bases at J, with 9 bases between. The germline CDR1 and CDR2 sequences are SGHRS and YFSETQ. Here the CDR3 reads CASSLGGGLNTEAFF. Written as DNA, the CDR3 is TGCGCCAGCAGCTTGGGAGGGGGGTTGAACACTGAAGCTTTCTTT.

The chain is built from TRBV5-1 and TRBJ2-2, with TRBD2 matching over 9 bases. This CDR3 contains 15 residues. CDR1 and CDR2 from the germline V gene are SGHRS and YFSETQ. The V segment lost 4 bases and the J segment 1 base; nucleotides outside the gene matches: 2. The DNA of the CDR3 is TGCGCCAGCAGCCAGACTAGCGGGAACACCGGGGAGCTGTTTTTT. This codes for CASSQTSGNTGELFF.

The chain recombines TRBV6-2 or TRBV6-3 with TRBJ2-4, with D possibly TRBD2 on 5 matching bases. The V and J ends lost 4 bases and 3 bases respectively, with 10 bases between them. The CDR3 extends over 14 amino acids. CDR1 is MNHEY and CDR2 is SVGEGT in the germline V gene. The CDR3 bases are TGTGCCAGCAGTTCCCGGGAAGACAAAAACATTCAGTACTTC. This translates into CASSSREDKNIQYF.

This clonotype came up a few times. J is TRBJ2-7 and V is TRBV20-1; no clear D. The CDR3 sequence is 14 residues long. CDR1 and CDR2 (germline): DFQATT, SNEGSKA (reference sequence). Between the trimmed V and J ends, which lost 3 bases and 0 bases, there was a span of 12 bases. The CDR3 DNA sequence: TGCAGTGCTAGCTGGGCGGCGACCTCCTACGAGCAGTACTTC. Translated: CSASWAATSYEQYF.

This clonotype was seen a few times. The CDR3: CASSRILGQGTDTQYF. Written as DNA, the CDR3 is TGTGCCAGCTCACGCATTCTTGGACAGGGCACAGATACGCAGTATTTT. The V and J genes are TRBV18 and TRBJ2-3, with 7 bases identical to TRBD1. CDR3 length equals 16 residues. The V gene's germline CDR1 is KGHSH and CDR2 LQKENI. Trimming at V came to 4 bases and at J to 1 base, leaving 8 bases not matched to a gene.

The chain links TRBV7-9 to TRBJ2-1; 8 nucleotides line up with TRBD2. CDR1 SEHNR and CDR2 FQNEAQ come from the germline V gene (reference sequence). J was trimmed by 8 bases and V by 3 bases; bases with no gene match: 6. CDR3 length: 14 residues. The CDR3 bases are TGTGCCAGCAGCTTGGCGGGAGGTTGGGATGAGCAGTTCTTC. Protein product: CASSLAGGWDEQFF.

This clonotype has a handful of counts. V is TRBV5-1 and J is TRBJ2-3; TRBD2 matches at 11 bases. CDR3 length: 15 amino acids. The germline V gene encodes CDR1 SGHRS and CDR2 YFSETQ. V lost 1 base to trimming and J lost 5 bases; unmatched junction nucleotides: 3. The DNA of the CDR3 is TGCGCCAGCAGCTTGCGGGGACTAGCGGTAGATACGCAGTATTTT. This gives the protein CASSLRGLAVDTQYF.

V usage is TRBV3-1 and J usage is TRBJ2-7, with D hard to call. Germline CDR1 LGHDT, CDR2 YNNKEL (reference sequence). Trimming removed 0 bases from V and 7 bases from J, with 13 bases in between. CDR3 size: 14 residues. The CDR3 reads CASSQDQSGREQYF. CDR3 nucleotide sequence: TGTGCCAGCAGCCAAGATCAGTCGGGCCGGGAGCAGTACTTC.

In this sample, this clonotype turned up once. The V gene is TRBV10-3, the J gene TRBJ2-3; D might be TRBD2 (6 bases). V was clipped by 10 bases and J by 5 bases, with 16 bases between them. The CDR3 sequence is 13 residues long. CDR1 ENHRY and CDR2 SYGVKD come from the germline V gene. This CDR3 is CATLEGPRDTQYF. CDR3 sequence (DNA): TGTGCCACCCTGGAGGGCCCTCGAGATACGCAGTATTTT.

Details on this clonotype: The junction does not match germline at one end; this may be a read error. V gene TRBV30 combines with J gene TRBJ2-2; 7 bases fit TRBD1. CDR3 size: 13 residues. In germline, CDR1 is GTSNPN, CDR2 SVGIG (reference sequence). The CDR3 DNA follows: TGTGCCTGGAGTGTACAGGGGAACTGGGAGCTATTTTTT. Encoded protein: CAWSVQGNWELFF.

This sequence joins TRBV24-1 and TRBJ1-1, with D possibly matching TRBD1 (6 bases). The CDR3 runs 13 residues. Between the trimmed V and J ends, which lost 7 bases and 1 base, there was a span of 9 bases. Per the germline V gene, CDR1 is KGHDR and CDR2 is SFDVKD. As DNA, the CDR3 is TGTGCCACCAGCAAACAGGGGAACACTGAAGCTTTCTTT. It is translated as CATSKQGNTEAFF.

This clonotype has only a few counts. The V call is TRBV18, the J call TRBJ2-5; 10 bases agree with TRBD1. The germline CDR1 and CDR2 sequences are KGHSH and LQKENI. Germline trimming cut 3 bases from V and 5 bases from J; bases unmatched to any gene: 6. There are 15 residues in the CDR3. The CDR3, as DNA: TGTGCCAGCTCACCGCCGGGACAGGGGAAGGAGACCCAGTACTTC. Translation gives CASSPPGQGKETQYF.

The rearrangement uses TRBV15 and TRBJ2-7; TRBD2 agrees at 12 bases. Trimming removed 5 bases from V and 6 bases from J; junction bases left unmatched: 14. The CDR3 length is 17 residues. From germline, CDR1 is LNHNV and CDR2 YYDKDF (reference sequence). CDR3 coding DNA: TGTGCCACCAGCCCCCAACCTAGACTAGCGGGAGCCGGCGAGCAGTACTTC. It translates to CATSPQPRLAGAGEQYF.

The rearrangement links TRBV12-2 to TRBJ2-1. TRBV12-2 is assigned pseudogene status. The CDR3 length is 11 residues. The CDR3 region has the DNA TGTGCAAGTCGCCTCGACAATGAGCAGTTCTTC. It translates to CASRLDNEQFF.

The chain has TRBV7-2 and TRBJ2-1, with 11 bases aligning to TRBD2. CDR1 is SGHTA and CDR2 is FQGNSA in the germline V gene. This CDR3 is built from 15 residues. Trimming took 1 base from V and 4 from J; bases not matched to a gene: 0. CDR3 coding DNA: TGTGCCAGCAGCTTAGGGACTAGCGGGTACAATGAGCAGTTCTTC. As protein: CASSLGTSGYNEQFF.

The chain joins TRBV10-2 to TRBJ1-4; weak D call: TRBD1 (5 bases). The CDR3 sequence is 19 residues long. Trimming removed 4 bases at V and 0 bases at J, with 21 bases between. The germline gives CDR1 WSHSY, CDR2 SAAADI. CDR3 coding DNA: TGCGCCAGCAGTGGGGGACCCCCTGGGCGCCATTCAACTAATGAAAAACTGTTTTTT. Protein product: CASSGGPPGRHSTNEKLFF.

The J gene is TRBJ1-1, the V gene TRBV5-6, with D tentatively TRBD1 (5 bases). Trimming took 4 bases from V and 4 from J, leaving 11 bases between them. This CDR3 comprises 13 residues. The V gene's germline CDR1 is SGHDT and CDR2 YYEEEE. CDR3 region: CASSPVGGTEAFF. The CDR3 DNA follows: TGTGCCAGCAGCCCGGTGGGGGGCACTGAAGCTTTCTTT.

The rearrangement links TRBV7-8 to TRBJ2-3; D may be TRBD2 (7 bases). CDR3 length: 15 residues. The germline V gene encodes CDR1 SGHVS and CDR2 FQNEAQ. Trimming removed 5 bases at V and 4 bases at J, with 16 bases between. This CDR3 reads CASSGDTGGPDTQYF. The CDR3 region has the DNA TGTGCCAGCAGCGGGGACACCGGGGGGCCAGATACGCAGTATTTT.

V gene TRBV11-2 combines with J gene TRBJ1-3; D may be TRBD1 (6 bases). V was cut by 5 bases and J by 2 bases, with 10 bases left in between. The CDR3 has 14 amino acids. In germline, CDR1 is SGHAT, CDR2 FQNNGV. The CDR3 protein is CASSPQGTGNTIYF. CDR3 sequence (DNA): TGTGCCAGCAGCCCCCAGGGGACTGGAAACACCATATATTTT. Variable domain in full (rest from reference TRBV11-2 and TRBJ1-3): EAGVAQSPRYKIIEKRQSVAFWCNPISGHATLYWYQQILGQGPKLLIQFQNNGVVDDSQLPKDRFSAERLKGVDSTLKIQPAKLEDSAVYLCASSPQGTGNTIYFGEGSWLTVV.

This clonotype was counted between two and nine times. Since the CDR3 does not end with the conserved phenylalanine or tryptophan, this likely comes from a read error. It is unclear where the CDR3 begins or ends on the DNA, so no DNA is shown, and the CDR3 is as TCRdb lists it. The CDR3 is CASSLALTSGRTKP. The chain joins TRBV7-7 to TRBJ2-7; the D call of TRBD2 is as the table states it, not checked on the DNA. The CDR3 region is 14 residues in length, termini included. Germline assignment: CDR1 SSHAT and CDR2 FNYEAQ (reference sequence).

The V and J genes are TRBV30 and TRBJ2-1; 7 positions agree with TRBD2. The CDR3 runs 14 residues. CDR1 is GTSNPN, CDR2 SVGIG, per germline (reference sequence). After removal of 1 base from V and 7 bases from J, the junction contained 7 bases not matched to a gene. The CDR3 sequence is CAWSGSGGGNEQFF. DNA for the CDR3: TGTGCCTGGAGTGGGTCGGGAGGAGGAAATGAGCAGTTCTTC.